The present T cell receptor beta chain was sequenced within a study of blood T cell repertoires in COVID-19. Background on the study: The cDNA or gDNA used as material had been derived from T cells, B-cell-depleted T cells, or PBMCs.

Produced via immunoSEQ multiplex PCR; TCRdb's table is partial and in-frame only. The sample has approximately 200,000 clones; around 88% are singletons. Adults between roughly 18 and 95 years of age took part from under 30 US areas. Cohort allocation depended upon clinical history that participants reported. A case of COVID-19 had been met by exposed participants within 2 weeks before study entry. Sample: PBMCs or T cells enriched from blood (not recorded which). The receptor comes from a woman younger than 45 who had been exposed to COVID-19.

The CDR3 sequence is CASSTRDRANSPLHF. DNA of the CDR3: TGTGCCAGCAGTACCCGGGACAGGGCTAATTCACCCCTCCACTTT. This chain uses TRBV27 with TRBJ1-6; 9 nucleotides line up with TRBD1. The V gene end was trimmed by 5 bases and the J gene end by 6 bases; junction bases not matched to a gene: 5. CDR1 and CDR2 (germline): MNHEY, SMNVEV (reference sequence). The CDR3 has 15 residues.